This T cell receptor (beta chain) was identified during a study of T-cell memory formation after mild COVID-19. Study summary: TCR clustering was largely donor specific.

Germline V gene data show CDR1 as SGDLS and CDR2 as YYNGEE. The V gene end was trimmed by 7 bases and the J gene end by 0 bases; junction bases not matched to a gene: 4. This CDR3 is 14 amino acids long. Constant-segment primers and 5'RACE yielded cDNA libraries for TCR alpha and TCR beta, each carrying sample barcodes and UMIs. TCRdb re-derived calls from the 5' RACE reads in MiXCR, one entry per CDR3 protein. The data hold about half a million distinct CDR3 sequences, with roughly 18% observed a single time. The sequence was obtained from an adult woman who had mild COVID-19 (a few samples of this study predate the infection). Cell type and time point are not known. This chain joins TRBV9 and TRBJ2-3, with 8 bases identical to TRBD2. The sample consisted of PBMCs or a T cell subset sorted from them (not recorded which). CDR3 region: CASAGGSSTDTQYF. The CDR3 DNA follows: TGTGCCAGCGCGGGGGGATCTAGCACAGATACGCAGTATTTT.